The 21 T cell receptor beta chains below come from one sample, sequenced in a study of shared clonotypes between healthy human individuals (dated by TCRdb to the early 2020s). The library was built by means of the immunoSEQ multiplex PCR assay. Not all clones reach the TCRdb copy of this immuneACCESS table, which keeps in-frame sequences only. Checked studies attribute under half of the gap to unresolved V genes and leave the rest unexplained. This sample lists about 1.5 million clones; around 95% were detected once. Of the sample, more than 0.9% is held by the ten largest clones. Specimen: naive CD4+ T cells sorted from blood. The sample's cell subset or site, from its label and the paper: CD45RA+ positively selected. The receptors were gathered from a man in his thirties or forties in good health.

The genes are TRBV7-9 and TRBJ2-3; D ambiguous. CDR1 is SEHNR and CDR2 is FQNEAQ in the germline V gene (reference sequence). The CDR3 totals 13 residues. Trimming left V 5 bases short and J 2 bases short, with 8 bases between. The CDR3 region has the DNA TGTGCCAGCAGCCCTCGGCCCACAGATACGCAGTATTTT. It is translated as CASSPRPTDTQYF.

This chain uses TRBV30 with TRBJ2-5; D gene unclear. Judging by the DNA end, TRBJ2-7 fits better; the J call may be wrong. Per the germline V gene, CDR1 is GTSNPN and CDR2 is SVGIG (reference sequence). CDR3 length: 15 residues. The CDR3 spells CAWSVTGRTSYEQYF. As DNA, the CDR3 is TGTGCCTGGAGTGTAACCGGGCGGACCTCCTACGAGCAGTACTTC.

Here the CDR3 DNA reads TGTGCCAGCAGTCTCCCCGGGACAGGGACCTACGAGCAGTACTTC. This gives the protein CASSLPGTGTYEQYF. This rearrangement joins TRBV27 to TRBJ2-7; 9 bases are a match to TRBD1. The CDR3 sequence is 15 residues long. The germline V gene encodes CDR1 MNHEY and CDR2 SMNVEV (reference sequence). J was trimmed by 2 bases and V by 5 bases; bases with no gene match: 7.

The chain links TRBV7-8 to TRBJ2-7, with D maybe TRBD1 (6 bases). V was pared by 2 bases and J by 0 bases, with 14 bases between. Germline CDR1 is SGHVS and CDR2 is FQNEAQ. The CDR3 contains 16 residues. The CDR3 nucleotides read TGTGCCAGCAGCTTACAGGGGCGATTATCCTCCTACGAGCAGTACTTC. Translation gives CASSLQGRLSSYEQYF.

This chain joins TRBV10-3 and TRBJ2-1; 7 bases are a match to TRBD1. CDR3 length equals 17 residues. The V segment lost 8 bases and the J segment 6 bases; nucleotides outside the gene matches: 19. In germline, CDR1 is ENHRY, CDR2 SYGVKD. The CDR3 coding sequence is TGTGCCATCGGGTTGGCCCGACAGGGTGAGAGGGGCAATGAGCAGTTCTTC. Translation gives CAIGLARQGERGNEQFF.

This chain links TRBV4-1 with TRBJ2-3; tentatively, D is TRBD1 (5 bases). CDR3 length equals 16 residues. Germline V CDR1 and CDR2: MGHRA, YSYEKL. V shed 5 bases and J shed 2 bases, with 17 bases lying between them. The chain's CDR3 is CASSWIGHQPTDTQYF. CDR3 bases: TGCGCCAGCAGCTGGATAGGACACCAACCCACAGATACGCAGTATTTT.

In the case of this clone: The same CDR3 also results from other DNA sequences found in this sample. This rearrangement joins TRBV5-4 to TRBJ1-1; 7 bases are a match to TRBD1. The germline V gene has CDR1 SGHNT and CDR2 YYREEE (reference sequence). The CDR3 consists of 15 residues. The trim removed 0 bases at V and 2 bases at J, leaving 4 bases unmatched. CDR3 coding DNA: TGTGCCAGCAGCTTGGAGACAGGGAGAAACACTGAAGCTTTCTTT. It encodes CASSLETGRNTEAFF.

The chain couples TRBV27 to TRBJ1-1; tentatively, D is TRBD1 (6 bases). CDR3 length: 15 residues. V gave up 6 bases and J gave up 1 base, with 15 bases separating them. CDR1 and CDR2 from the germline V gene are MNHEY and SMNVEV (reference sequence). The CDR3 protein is CASSPGTTRNTEAFF. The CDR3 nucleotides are TGTGCCAGCAGCCCCGGGACAACACGGAACACTGAAGCTTTCTTT.

As DNA, the CDR3 is TGCAGCGTTCCTGCCTTCCCCCGGGACCAAGATCCTATATGCAATCAGCCCCAGCATTTT. It specifies CSVPAFPRDQDPICNQPQHF. The chain combines TRBV29-1 with TRBJ1-5; a possible D gene is TRBD1 (5 bases). The CDR3 totals 20 residues. CDR1 SQVTM and CDR2 ANQGSEA come from the germline V gene. V lost 5 bases, J lost 2 bases, and 31 bases lay in between.

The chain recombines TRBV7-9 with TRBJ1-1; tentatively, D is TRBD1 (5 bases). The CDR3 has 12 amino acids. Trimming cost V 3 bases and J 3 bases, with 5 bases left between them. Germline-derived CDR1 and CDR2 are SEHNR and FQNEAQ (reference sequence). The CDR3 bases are TGTGCCAGCAGCTTCAGGGACACTGAAGCTTTCTTT. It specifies CASSFRDTEAFF.

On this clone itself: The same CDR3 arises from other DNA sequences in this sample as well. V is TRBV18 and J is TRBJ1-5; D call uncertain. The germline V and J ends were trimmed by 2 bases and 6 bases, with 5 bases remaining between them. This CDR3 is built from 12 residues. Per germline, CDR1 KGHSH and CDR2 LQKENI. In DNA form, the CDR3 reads TGTGCCAGCTCACCATCGGGTCAGCCCCAGCATTTT. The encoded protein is CASSPSGQPQHF.

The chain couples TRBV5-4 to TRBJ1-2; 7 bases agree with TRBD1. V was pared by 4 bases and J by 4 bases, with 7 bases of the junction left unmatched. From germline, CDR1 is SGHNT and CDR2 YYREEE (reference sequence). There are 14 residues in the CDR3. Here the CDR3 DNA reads TGTGCCAGCAGCCTCCAGGGGACAGTCTATGGCTACACCTTC. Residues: CASSLQGTVYGYTF.

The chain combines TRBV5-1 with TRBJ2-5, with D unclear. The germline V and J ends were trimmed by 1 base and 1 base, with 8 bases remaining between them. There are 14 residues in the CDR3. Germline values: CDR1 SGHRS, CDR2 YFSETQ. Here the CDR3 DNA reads TGCGCCAGCAGCTTGATCGGCAGCCAAGAGACCCAGTACTTC. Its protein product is CASSLIGSQETQYF. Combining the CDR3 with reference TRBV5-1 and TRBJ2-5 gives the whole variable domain KAGVTQTPRYLIKTRGQQVTLSCSPISGHRSVSWYQQTPGQGLQFLFEYFSETQRNKGNFPGRFSGRQFSNSRSEMNVSTLELGDSALYLCASSLIGSQETQYFGPGTRLLVL.

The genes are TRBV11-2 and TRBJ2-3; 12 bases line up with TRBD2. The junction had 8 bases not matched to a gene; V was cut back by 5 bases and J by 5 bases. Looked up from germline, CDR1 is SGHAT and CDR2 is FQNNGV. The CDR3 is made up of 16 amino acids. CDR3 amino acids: CASSPRLAGGIDTQYF. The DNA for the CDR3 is TGTGCCAGCAGCCCCCGGCTAGCGGGAGGGATAGATACGCAGTATTTT.

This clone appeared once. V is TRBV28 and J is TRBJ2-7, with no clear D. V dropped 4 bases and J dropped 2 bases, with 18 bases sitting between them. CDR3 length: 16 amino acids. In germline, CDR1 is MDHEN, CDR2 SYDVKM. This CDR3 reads CASSWFSSLITYEQYF. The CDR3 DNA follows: TGTGCCAGCAGTTGGTTTTCCAGTCTTATCACCTACGAGCAGTACTTC. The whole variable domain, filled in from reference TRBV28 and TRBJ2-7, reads DVKVTQSSRYLVKRTGEKVFLECVQDMDHENMFWYRQDPGLGLRLIYFSYDVKMKEKGDIPEGYSVSREKKERFSLILESASTNQTSMYLCASSWFSSLITYEQYFGPGTRLTVT.

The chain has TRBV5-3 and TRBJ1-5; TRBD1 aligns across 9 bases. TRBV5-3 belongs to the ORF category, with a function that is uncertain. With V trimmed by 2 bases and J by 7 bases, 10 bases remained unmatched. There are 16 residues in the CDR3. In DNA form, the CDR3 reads TGTGCCAGAAGCTTTCTACCGGGACAGGGTTGCCAGCCCCAGCATTTT. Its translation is CARSFLPGQGCQPQHF.

The DNA of the CDR3 is TGTGCCATCAACCAGGGGTATGGCTACACCTTC. It codes for CAINQGYGYTF. V gene TRBV10-3 combines with J gene TRBJ1-2, with D tentatively TRBD1 (6 bases). Looked up from germline, CDR1 is ENHRY and CDR2 is SYGVKD. The CDR3 sequence is 11 residues long. V was clipped by 7 bases and J by 5 bases, with 8 bases between them.

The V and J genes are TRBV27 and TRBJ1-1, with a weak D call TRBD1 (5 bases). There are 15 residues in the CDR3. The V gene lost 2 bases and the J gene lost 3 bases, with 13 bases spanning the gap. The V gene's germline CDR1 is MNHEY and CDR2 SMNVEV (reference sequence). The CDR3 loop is CASSLGAGRYTEAFF. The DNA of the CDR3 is TGTGCCAGCAGTTTAGGGGCAGGGAGGTACACTGAAGCTTTCTTT.

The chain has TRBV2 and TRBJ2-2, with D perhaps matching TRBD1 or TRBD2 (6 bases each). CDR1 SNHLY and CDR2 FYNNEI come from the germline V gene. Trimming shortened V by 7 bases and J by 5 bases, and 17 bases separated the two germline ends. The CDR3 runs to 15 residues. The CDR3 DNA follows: TGTGCCAGCACCTCCCTCTCGGGGGCGACCGGGGAGCTGTTTTTT. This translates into CASTSLSGATGELFF.

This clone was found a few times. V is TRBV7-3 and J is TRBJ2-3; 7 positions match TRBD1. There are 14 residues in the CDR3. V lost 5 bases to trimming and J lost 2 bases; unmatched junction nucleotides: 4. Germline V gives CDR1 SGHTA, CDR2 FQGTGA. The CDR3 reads CASSRDSFTDTQYF. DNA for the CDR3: TGTGCCAGCAGCCGGGACAGTTTCACAGATACGCAGTATTTT.

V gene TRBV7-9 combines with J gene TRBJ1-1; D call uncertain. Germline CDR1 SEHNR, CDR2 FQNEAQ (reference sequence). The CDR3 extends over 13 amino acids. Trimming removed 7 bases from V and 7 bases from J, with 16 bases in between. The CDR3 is CASTNTGPLEAFF. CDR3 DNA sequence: TGTGCCAGCACCAATACTGGACCCCTTGAAGCTTTCTTT.